This TCR beta chain was obtained from a study of blood T cells in healthy people across ages (dated by TCRdb to the mid-2010s). For context, the study as a whole: In model experiments, roughly one uniquely barcoded TCR beta cDNA molecule per two T cells was captured by template switching. To avoid experimental bias, donors of different ages were randomly spread across the sequencing lanes. The study measured age-related changes in TCR beta repertoire diversity using deep sequencing normalized with unique cDNA molecular identifiers. For two donors (one aged 18 to 30 and one aged 80 or older), the study analyzed two additional independent replicas of 1 million unique cDNA reads from the same blood draw. The donors were divided into four age groups: young (average around 15 years), middle-aged (around 37), aged (62) and long-lived (about 84). The full study reports these points: Since profiling was done on bulk unsorted PBMCs, naive and antigen-experienced compartments could not be conclusively compared. The long-lived group showed more naive CD4+ T cells, fewer expanded clones and increased TCR diversity than the aged group, suggesting age selection. As age increased, observed TCR beta diversity per million T cells dropped in a roughly linear way, and a significant reduction was already evident by age approximately 40. There was a strong correlation between observed TCR beta diversity and the percentage of naive T cells measured by flow cytometry. Estimates of total diversity based on one million sequenced T cells were regarded as lower bounds and as underestimates. The CMV infection status of donors was not known, potentially confounding age-related changes in expanded clonotypes.

With regard to this clonotype: It lacks a known antigen. No base qualities exist here, and no much larger clone lies one base off it.

At the junction V is shortened by 11 bases and J by 4 bases, with 17 bases in between. The CDR3 numbers 13 residues from cysteine through phenylalanine. CDR3 DNA only is kept here, 39 bases in frame from base 1. According to the germline V gene, CDR1 reads SGHVS and CDR2 reads FQNEAQ. Systemically healthy Caucasian individuals from Russia, around 38 in total and aged roughly 6 to 95 years, were included as donors. Approximately 9 milliliters of peripheral blood were collected from each donor into EDTA-treated Vacutainer tubes. Ficoll-Paque density-gradient centrifugation was used to isolate PBMCs, with at least 7 million per sample. Total RNA, at least 6 micrograms per sample, was extracted from PBMCs with Trizol reagent. Naive CD45RAhigh/CD27high T cell percentages were measured by flow cytometry on a PBMC aliquot from every donor. Library preparation used 5' RACE. Sequencer: Illumina HiSeq 2500. The second PCR ran for about 6 to 12 cycles and used a J-beta primer mix along with a sample-barcoded 5' primer. A unique molecular identifier was introduced onto each TCR beta cDNA molecule by a template-switch 5' adaptor carrying 12 random nucleotides. At least 3 million CDR3-containing paired-end reads were obtained from each sample. First-strand cDNA synthesis was performed from all RNA using the Mint cDNA synthesis kit, with priming by a TRBC-specific oligonucleotide. After uracil-DNA glycosylase treatment, a first 18-cycle PCR used universal primers M1SS and BC2_uni_R on all cDNA. Turning to the authors' computational methods: For normalization, 1 million high-quality reads were randomly selected from each sample, with every read carrying a distinct molecular identifier. Instead of being binned into consensus sequences, reads that shared molecular identifiers were thrown out. CDR3 identification, clonotype clustering and error correction used MiTCR with a Q25 quality threshold and the strictest error-elimination algorithm. A nonparametric unseen species model with Euler transformation was used to estimate lower-bound total TCR beta diversity. The public reads were quality trimmed at Q25 with fastp and then assembled into clones with MiXCR by TCRdb, keeping productive beta chains. One record per CDR3 amino acid sequence lists the most common genes and DNA. Here the V and J calls rest on TCRdb's processing, not on the authors' analysis. Within this sample are about 2 million distinct CDR3 sequences, with 49% of them counted one time only. The leading ten clones occupy roughly 2.1% of the sample.

This receptor was taken from a woman aged 40 to 55 in good health. The specimen was blood. The chain employs TRBV7-8 and TRBJ1-1; the D gene is perhaps TRBD1, on 5 matching bases. Read as DNA, the sequence is TGTGCCGGTTACAGGAGGGAGTCCACTGAAGCTTTCTTT. It is translated as CAGYRRESTEAFF.